This paragraph reports one TCR beta chain. Its binding antigen is unknown. Within one base of it there is no much larger clone, and no base qualities were kept. The immunoSEQ Assay was the method used to sequence TCRbeta CDR3 regions. After extraction, genomic DNA underwent amplification by bias-controlled multiplex PCR, followed by high-throughput sequencing. The study's own analysis went as follows. To quantify the absolute abundance of every unique TCRbeta CDR3 region, sequences were collapsed and filtered. T cell fraction was estimated by normalization of TCRbeta template counts to usable DNA, with usable DNA being measured through amplification of reference genes present in all nucleated cells. Repertoire TCRs were annotated as SARS-CoV-2-specific when V gene, CDR3 amino acid sequence and J gene were exactly matched to a known reactive TCR set. The reference SARS-CoV-2 TCR set was obtained from MIRA and was filtered for enrichment in COVID-19-positive ImmuneCODE repertoires, whereby public or cross-reactive TCRs were removed. Using the MIRA antigens, annotated TCRs were further analysed by specific ORF or by position within an ORF. Breadth was defined as the number of annotated unique rearrangements divided by the total number of unique productive rearrangements, and depth was defined as the summed frequency of the annotated unique rearrangements. TCR breadth was compared between groups using two-sided Wilcoxon rank-sum tests. As stored in TCRdb, this immuneACCESS dataset retains in-frame rearrangements with V and J assigned. A fraction of the clones does not appear; measured against another copy, unresolved V genes explain less than half of the discrepancy, and the remainder lacks a known reason. D and trimming come from the DNA, and the V and J calls and clone size come from that table. This sample holds about 350,000 clones; 88% were observed only once. Of the sample, 5.5% to 7% falls within the top ten clones.

The sample comes from a study of Ad26.COV2.S vaccination and SARS-CoV-2 variants (TCRdb year 2021). With respect to the entire study: Donors in the vaccine arm were drawn from COV1001, a phase I-IIa trial of Ad26.COV2.S in healthy adults that was multicentre, randomized, double-blind and placebo-controlled. A total of some 30 samples were included in the TCR-sequenced set, comprising around 19 Ad26.COV2.S vaccine recipients, 5 placebo recipients and 8 SARS-CoV-2 convalescent individuals. Trial participants were randomized into five groups of five, in which low-dose or high-dose Ad26.COV2.S was given once or twice, or placebo was given on both occasions. Ad26.COV2.S was administered intramuscularly at a dose of 5x10^10 or 1x10^11 viral particles, either as one shot or as two shots given 56 days apart. Investigators did not know the trial group allocation while performing experiments and assessing outcomes. TCRbeta repertoire sequencing served as the tool for gauging how specific and how broad the SARS-CoV-2-reactive T cell receptors were following Ad26.COV2.S vaccination. The paper as a whole reports these results and caveats: According to the authors, total T cell responses may have been underestimated by the TCR breadth and depth analyses. Substantial breadth of spike-specific CD8+ and CD4+ T cell responses was reported after vaccination. The study was not powered for comparison of responses between vaccine doses or regimens. Compared with placebo recipients, Ad26.COV2.S recipients showed higher spike-specific TCR breadth (P = 0.0014). Vaccine and placebo recipients had comparable non-spike TCR breadth, which fits with the vaccine containing only spike.

Via the germline V gene (reference sequence), CDR1 is LGHDT and CDR2 YNNKEL. The V end loses 7 bases and the J end loses 0 bases, and a stretch of 6 bases separates them. The CDR3, cysteine through phenylalanine, is 12 amino acids long. The sequence is cut down to CDR3 DNA, 36 bases in frame from base 1. The treatment or condition label corresponds to: around 19 received Ad26.COV2.S at low or high dose, single or two shots; 5 received placebo; per-sample allocation not given. For vaccine and placebo recipients, repertoires were sequenced using samples collected on day 63 after the first injection. Cohort 1b enrolled about 25 adults aged 18-55 years at a single site in Boston, USA, between 29 July and 7 August 2020. Ad26.COV2.S was a replication-incompetent adenovirus type 26 vector expressing a prefusion-stabilized SARS-CoV-2 spike protein from the original Wuhan strain.

The sequence was collected from a person between 18 and 59 years old who received the Ad26.COV2.S COVID-19 vaccine or a placebo. Sample: peripheral blood, taken in a trial of Ad26.COV2.S vaccine versus placebo. The chain was built from TRBV3-1 (or the pseudogene TRBV3-2) and TRBJ1-1; the D gene is unclear. The CDR3: CASTSMNTEAFF. The DNA sequence reads TGTGCCAGCACAAGTATGAACACTGAAGCTTTCTTT.